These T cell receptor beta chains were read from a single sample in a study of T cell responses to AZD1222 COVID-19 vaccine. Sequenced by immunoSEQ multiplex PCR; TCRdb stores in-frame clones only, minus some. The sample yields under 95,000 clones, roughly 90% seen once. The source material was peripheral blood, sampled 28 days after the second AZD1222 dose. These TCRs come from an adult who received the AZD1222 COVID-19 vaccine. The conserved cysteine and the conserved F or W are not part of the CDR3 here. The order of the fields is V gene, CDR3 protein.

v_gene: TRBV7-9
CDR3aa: ASSYGQGETQY

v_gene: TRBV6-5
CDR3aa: ASRDREGNYGYT

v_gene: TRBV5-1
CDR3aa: ASSLRPRNDEQY

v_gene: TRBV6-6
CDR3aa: ASSRPAIAGELNTGELF

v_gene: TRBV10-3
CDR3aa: AISATGVDGYT

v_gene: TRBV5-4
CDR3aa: ASSLQGAQETQY

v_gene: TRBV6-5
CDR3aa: ASSRLAQQDTQY

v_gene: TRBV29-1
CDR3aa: SVVGGPYEQY

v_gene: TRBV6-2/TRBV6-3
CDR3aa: ASSPLLTGGKLEAF

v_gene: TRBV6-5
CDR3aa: ASKTQGNSYEQY